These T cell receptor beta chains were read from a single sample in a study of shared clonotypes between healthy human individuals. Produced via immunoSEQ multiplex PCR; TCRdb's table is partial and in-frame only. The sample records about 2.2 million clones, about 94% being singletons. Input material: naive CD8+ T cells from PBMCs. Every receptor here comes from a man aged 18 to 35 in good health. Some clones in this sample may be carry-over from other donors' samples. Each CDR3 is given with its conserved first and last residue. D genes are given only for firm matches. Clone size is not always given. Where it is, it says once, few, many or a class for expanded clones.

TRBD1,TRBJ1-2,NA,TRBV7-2,TGTGCCAGCAGCTTAGGTCCGACAGGGTATGGCTACACCTTC,CASSLGPTGYGYTF
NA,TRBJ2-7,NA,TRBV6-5,TGTGCCAGCAGTTACTCTGAGGGGGACTACGAGCAGTACTTC,CASSYSEGDYEQYF
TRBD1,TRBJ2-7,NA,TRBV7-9,TGTGCCAGCAGCTTATATACCGGGGACAGGAGCTACGAGCAGTACTTC,CASSLYTGDRSYEQYF
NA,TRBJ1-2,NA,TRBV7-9,TGTGCCAGCCGCACAGATAACTATGGCTACACCTTC,CASRTDNYGYTF
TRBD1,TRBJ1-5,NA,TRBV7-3,TGTGCCAGCAGCTTATCAGGACAGGGAGATCAGCCCCAGCATTTT,CASSLSGQGDQPQHF
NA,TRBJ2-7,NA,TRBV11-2,TGTGCCAGCAGCCTCCACGCGGACCCGTCCTACGAGCAGTACTTC,CASSLHADPSYEQYF
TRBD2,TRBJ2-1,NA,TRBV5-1,TGCGCCAGCAGCGTAAGTTCTAGCGGGAGGAACAATGAGCAGTTCTTC,CASSVSSSGRNNEQFF
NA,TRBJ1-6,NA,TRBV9,TGTGCCAGCGGCCCCTCCTATAATTCACCCCTCCACTTT,CASGPSYNSPLHF
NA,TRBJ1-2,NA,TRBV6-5,TGTGCCAGCAGCGACTTACGGAAGGGCTACACCTTC,CASSDLRKGYTF
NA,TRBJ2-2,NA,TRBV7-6,TGTGCCAGCAGCTTAGCGTCCGGGGCCGGGGAGCTGTTTTTT,CASSLASGAGELFF
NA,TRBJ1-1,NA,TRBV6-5,TGTGCCACCGGACCGGGGGGGAACACTGAAGCTTTCTTT,CATGPGGNTEAFF
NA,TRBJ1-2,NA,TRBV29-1,TGCAGCGTTGAAACGGACCGCCCGGGCTACACCTTC,CSVETDRPGYTF
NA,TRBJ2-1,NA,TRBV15,TGTGCCACCAGCAGGACAGACTTGACAGAGCAGTTCTTC,CATSRTDLTEQFF
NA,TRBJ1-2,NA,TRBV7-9,TGTGCCAGCAGCTTAGCGATCCCTGCTAACTATGGCTACACCTTC,CASSLAIPANYGYTF
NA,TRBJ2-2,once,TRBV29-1,TGCAGCGTTGAAGGGCCGGCGTACGACGCCGGGGAGCTGTTTTTT,CSVEGPAYDAGELFF
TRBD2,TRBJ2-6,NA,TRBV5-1,TGCGCCAGCACTGTAGCGTCTAGCGGACATCTCTCTGGGGCCAACGTCCTGACTTTC,CASTVASSGHLSGANVLTF
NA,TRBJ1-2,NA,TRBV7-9,TGTGCCAGCAGCTGGCAAGCCGGTGTTAACTATGGCTACACCTTC,CASSWQAGVNYGYTF
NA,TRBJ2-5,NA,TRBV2,TGTGCCAGCAGCGAAGCTTGGGGGTCCAATGGAGAGACCCAGTACTTC,CASSEAWGSNGETQYF
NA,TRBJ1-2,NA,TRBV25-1,TGTGCCAGCAGTGTCGACATACTCTATGGCTACACCTTC,CASSVDILYGYTF
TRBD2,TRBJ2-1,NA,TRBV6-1,TGTGCCAGCACCCCGCGACTAGCGAACTACAATGAGCAGTTCTTC,CASTPRLANYNEQFF
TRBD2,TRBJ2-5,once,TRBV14,TGTGCCAGCAGCCAAGTGGGTAGCGGGACCGAGACCCAGTACTTC,CASSQVGSGTETQYF
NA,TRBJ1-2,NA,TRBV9,TGTGCCAGCAGCGTAGGTCAGGACTATGGCTACACCTTC,CASSVGQDYGYTF
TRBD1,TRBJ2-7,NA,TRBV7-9,TGTGCCAGCACTACAGGGGACGAGCAGTACTTC,CASTTGDEQYF
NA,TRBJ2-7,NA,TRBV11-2,TGTGCCAGCAGCCCACAGTTATACGAGCAGTACTTC,CASSPQLYEQYF
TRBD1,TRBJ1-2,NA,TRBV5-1,TGCGCCAGCAGCTTGGAGTGGGACAGGGAAGGGGATGGCTACACCTTC,CASSLEWDREGDGYTF
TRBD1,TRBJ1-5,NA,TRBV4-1,TGCGCCAGCAGCGCACAGGGGCGATACAATCAGCCCCAGCATTTT,CASSAQGRYNQPQHF
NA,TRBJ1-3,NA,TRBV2,TGTGCCAGCAGAGGAACAGGGTACCGTGGTGGAAACACCATATATTTT,CASRGTGYRGGNTIYF
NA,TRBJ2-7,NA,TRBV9,TGTGCCAGCAGCGTAGGTTTTCTGGGGTACGAGCAGTACTTC,CASSVGFLGYEQYF
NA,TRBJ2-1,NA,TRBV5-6,TGTGCCAGCAGCTCGACTAACCCTGGAGAGCAGTTCTTC,CASSSTNPGEQFF
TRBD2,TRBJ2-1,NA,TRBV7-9,TGTGCCAGCAGCCTAGAGCGGGAGAGGAGTGAGCAGTTCTTC,CASSLERERSEQFF
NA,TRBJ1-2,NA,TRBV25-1,TGTGCCAGCTTAGGGACCGAGTCTAACTATGGCTACACCTTC,CASLGTESNYGYTF
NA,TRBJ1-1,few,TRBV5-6,TGTGCCAGCAGCCTCAGGGGCACTGAAGCTTTCTTT,CASSLRGTEAFF